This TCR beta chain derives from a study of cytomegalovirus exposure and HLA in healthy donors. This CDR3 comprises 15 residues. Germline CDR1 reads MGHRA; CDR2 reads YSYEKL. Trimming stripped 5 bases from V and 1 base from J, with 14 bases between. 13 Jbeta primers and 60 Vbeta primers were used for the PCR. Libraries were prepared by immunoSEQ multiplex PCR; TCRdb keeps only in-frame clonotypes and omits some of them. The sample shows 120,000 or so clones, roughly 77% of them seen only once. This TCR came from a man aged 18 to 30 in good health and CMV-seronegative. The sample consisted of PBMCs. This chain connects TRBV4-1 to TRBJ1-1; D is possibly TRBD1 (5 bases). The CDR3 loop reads CASSSPTARNTEAFF. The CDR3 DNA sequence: TGCGCCAGCAGCTCCCCGACAGCGAGGAACACTGAAGCTTTCTTT.